This passage covers 18 T cell receptor beta chains from one sample sequenced in a study of blood T cell repertoires in COVID-19 (TCRdb year 2020). Library prep was done by the immunoSEQ multiplex PCR assay. TCRdb obtained this table from immuneACCESS and retained in-frame rearrangements with V and J assigned. These tables miss some clones; where compared with another copy, unresolved V genes account for less than half of the shortfall, and the remainder is unexplained. The sample includes 300,000 to 350,000 clones, with roughly 88% observed a single time. The leading ten clones occupy about 5% of the sample. The material sequenced was PBMCs or T cells enriched from blood (not recorded which). These receptors originate from a man aged 30 to 45 who had recovered from COVID-19.

Turning to this clone: The identical CDR3 is also encoded by other nucleotide sequences in the sample. The CDR3 spells CASSLDRSNSPLHF. CDR3 nucleotide sequence: TGCGCCAGCAGCTTGGACAGAAGTAATTCACCCCTCCACTTT. The chain is built from TRBV5-1 and TRBJ1-6; no clear D. The germline gives CDR1 SGHRS, CDR2 YFSETQ. V lost 0 bases, J lost 6 bases, and 7 bases lay in between. The CDR3 contains 14 residues.

CDR3 region: CASSFRLVYYNEQFF. DNA of the CDR3: TGTGCCAGTAGTTTTCGACTAGTTTACTACAATGAGCAGTTCTTC. The rearrangement uses TRBV19 and TRBJ2-1; D is possibly TRBD2 (6 bases). The CDR3 extends over 15 amino acids. Germline V CDR1 and CDR2: LNHDA, SQIVND (reference sequence). V was cut by 5 bases and J by 3 bases, with 14 bases left in between.

With regard to this clone: Other DNA sequences within the sample encode an identical CDR3. CDR3 residues: CASSRRGYEQYF. In DNA, the CDR3 is TGTGCCAGCAGTCGGAGGGGCTACGAGCAGTACTTC. This chain joins TRBV28 and TRBJ2-7, with D possibly matching TRBD2 (6 bases). CDR1 and CDR2 (germline): MDHEN, SYDVKM. Trimming pared 5 bases from V and 3 bases from J, leaving 8 bases between. The CDR3 covers 12 residues.

V is TRBV3-1 (or the pseudogene TRBV3-2) and J is TRBJ1-1; D may be TRBD1 (6 bases). The CDR3 length is 14 residues. V dropped 0 bases and J dropped 4 bases, with 9 bases sitting between them. Germline lookup yields CDR1 LGHDT and CDR2 YNNKEL (reference sequence). The CDR3 DNA reads TGTGCCAGCAGCCAAGAATCCAGGGGCACTGAAGCTTTCTTT. This sequence encodes CASSQESRGTEAFF.

This chain links TRBV5-6 with TRBJ2-5, with 7 bases aligning to TRBD1. Germline V gene data show CDR1 as SGHDT and CDR2 as YYEEEE. The CDR3 extends over 14 amino acids. Trimming took 3 bases from V and 5 from J; bases not matched to a gene: 7. CDR3 bases: TGTGCCAGCAGCTCGGGACAGTCGGGGGAGACCCAGTACTTC. Translating gives CASSSGQSGETQYF. Supplemented by reference TRBV5-6 and TRBJ2-5, the full variable domain reads DAGVTQSPTHLIKTRGQQVTLRCSPKSGHDTVSWYQQALGQGPQFIFQYYEEEERQRGNFPDRFSGHQFPNYSSELNVNALLLGDSALYLCASSSGQSGETQYFGPGTRLLVL.

The chain combines TRBV2 with TRBJ1-1, with TRBD1 matching over 8 bases. The J segment lost 10 bases and the V segment lost 7 bases, leaving 5 bases of the junction unmatched. The germline CDR1 and CDR2 sequences are SNHLY and FYNNEI. The CDR3 is 11 amino acids. The CDR3 spells CASTTGERAFF. In nucleotides, the CDR3 is TGTGCCAGCACGACAGGGGAACGAGCTTTCTTT.

The CDR3 region is CASQGQGALGYGYTF. The CDR3 DNA reads TGTGCCAGCCAGGGACAGGGCGCTCTTGGGTATGGCTACACCTTC. The rearrangement uses TRBV18 and TRBJ1-2, with 9 bases lining up with TRBD1. V lost 8 bases to trimming and J lost 5 bases; unmatched junction nucleotides: 12. The CDR3 spans 15 residues. The germline V gene encodes CDR1 KGHSH and CDR2 LQKENI.

This chain joins TRBV5-6 and TRBJ2-5; TRBD1 is a possible D gene (5 bases). The CDR3 is 16 residues long. Germline CDR1 SGHDT, CDR2 YYEEEE. With 0 bases removed from V and 4 bases from J, the gap between germline ends came to 16 bases. In DNA form, the CDR3 reads TGTGCCAGCAGCTTGGCCGGCAGGGAAGTAGGAGAGACCCAGTACTTC. Translating it yields CASSLAGREVGETQYF. The full variable domain, rest sourced from reference TRBV5-6 and TRBJ2-5, is DAGVTQSPTHLIKTRGQQVTLRCSPKSGHDTVSWYQQALGQGPQFIFQYYEEEERQRGNFPDRFSGHQFPNYSSELNVNALLLGDSALYLCASSLAGREVGETQYFGPGTRLLVL.

The chain has TRBV5-1 and TRBJ2-2; the match to TRBD1 covers 8 bases. The CDR3 totals 16 residues. Germline V gene sequence: CDR1 SGHRS, CDR2 YFSETQ. The trim removed 2 bases at V and 6 bases at J, leaving 9 bases unmatched. This CDR3 reads CASSFRDRIIAGELFF. The CDR3 nucleotides read TGCGCCAGCAGCTTCCGGGACAGGATTATCGCCGGGGAGCTGTTTTTT.

This sequence joins TRBV5-4 and TRBJ2-1, with 12 bases lining up with TRBD2. From germline, CDR1 is SGHNT and CDR2 YYREEE (reference sequence). The CDR3 covers 15 residues. J gave up 9 bases and V 2 bases, and 6 bases lay outside the gene matches. CDR3 residues: CASSLASGGAGEQFF. In nucleotides, the CDR3 is TGTGCCAGCAGCTTAGCTAGCGGGGGGGCTGGTGAGCAGTTCTTC.

The chain uses TRBV7-8 and TRBJ2-2; TRBD1 matches 10 bases. V lost 2 bases and J lost 6; bases outside the gene matches: 9. Per the germline V gene, CDR1 is SGHVS and CDR2 is FQNEAQ. The CDR3 runs to 17 residues. CDR3 in amino acids: CASSLTPGQGTPGELFF. For the CDR3, the DNA is TGTGCCAGCAGCTTAACCCCGGGACAGGGGACCCCCGGGGAGCTGTTTTTT.

V and J are TRBV7-9 and TRBJ1-3; 8 bases line up with TRBD1. Trimming cost V 5 bases and J 4 bases; bases outside gene matches: 10. CDR3 size: 16 residues. Germline-derived CDR1 and CDR2 are SEHNR and FQNEAQ (reference sequence). The DNA for the CDR3 is TGTGCCAGCAGCGCACCTCAGGGGGCGCAAGGAAACACCATATATTTT. Translating gives CASSAPQGAQGNTIYF.

V is TRBV5-1 and J is TRBJ2-5; 8 bases map to TRBD2. The CDR3 runs to 13 residues. Germline CDR1 is SGHRS and CDR2 is YFSETQ. J gave up 4 bases and V 3 bases, and 2 bases lay outside the gene matches. The CDR3 spells CASSSGTRETQYF. The CDR3 DNA follows: TGCGCCAGCAGCTCCGGGACTAGAGAGACCCAGTACTTC.

The CDR3 sequence: CASSPLWTGYGYTF. CDR3 bases: TGTGCCAGCAGTCCGCTATGGACAGGGTACGGCTACACCTTC. The V and J genes are TRBV28 and TRBJ1-2; TRBD1 agrees at 8 bases. The V segment lost 5 bases and the J segment 8 bases; nucleotides outside the gene matches: 10. The CDR3 has 14 amino acids. Germline loops: CDR1 MDHEN, CDR2 SYDVKM.

The J gene is TRBJ1-5, the V gene TRBV19, with 7 bases fitting TRBD1. The germline gives CDR1 LNHDA, CDR2 SQIVND (reference sequence). The CDR3 totals 18 residues. V was pared by 6 bases and J by 5 bases, with 19 bases of the junction left unmatched. The CDR3 loop is CASRGPRARDRQYQPQHF. CDR3 in DNA: TGTGCCAGTAGAGGGCCCAGGGCCCGGGACAGACAATATCAGCCCCAGCATTTT.

This clone was seen a few times. The CDR3, as DNA: TGTGCCAGCAGCCCAGGACAGGGGAAGAAAAATGGCTACACCTTC. It specifies CASSPGQGKKNGYTF. The chain carries TRBV3-1 (or the pseudogene TRBV3-2) and TRBJ1-2; 9 positions match TRBD1. The CDR3 has 15 residues. Germline V lookup: CDR1 LGHDT, CDR2 YNNKEL (reference sequence). Losses at the gene ends were 4 bases for V and 6 bases for J; bases not matched to a gene: 9.

The V and J genes are TRBV5-1 and TRBJ2-3; D remains unclear. CDR1 SGHRS and CDR2 YFSETQ come from the germline V gene. CDR3 size: 14 residues. V lost 4 bases and J lost 0, with 9 bases in between. CDR3 in DNA: TGCGCCAGCAGCCCCACCCGGAGCACAGATACGCAGTATTTT. Translation gives CASSPTRSTDTQYF.

The table lists this clone with a count of one. This chain uses TRBV14 with TRBJ2-7; TRBD2 aligns across 10 bases. CDR1 is SGHDN, CDR2 FVKESK, per germline. After removal of 3 bases from V and 1 base from J, the junction contained 3 bases not matched to a gene. The CDR3 has 15 residues. This CDR3 reads CASSQGLAISYEQYF. Here the CDR3 DNA reads TGTGCCAGCAGCCAGGGACTAGCGATATCCTACGAGCAGTACTTC.